A selection of T cell receptor beta chains follows, all from one sample in a study of PD-1 blockade in mismatch repair-deficient tumors. Only in-frame clones appear in the TCRdb table, and some are missing; sequencing was by immunoSEQ multiplex PCR. The sample has about 68,000 clones; 70% to 80% are singletons. This material consisted of peripheral blood, taken 2 weeks after starting pembrolizumab. These receptors were taken from an adult with mismatch repair-deficient cancer. Each CDR3 is given with its conserved first and last residue. D genes are given only for firm matches. Only some rows state a clone size, as once, few, many or a class for expanded clones.

abundance: NA; v_gene: TRBV19; j_gene: TRBJ1-5; d_gene: TRBD1; CDR3nt: TGTGCCAGTAGTATGACAGGGAGCAATCAGCCCCAGCATTTT; CDR3aa: CASSMTGSNQPQHF
abundance: NA; v_gene: TRBV5-8; j_gene: TRBJ2-1; d_gene: TRBD2; CDR3nt: TGTGCCAGCAGCGCGGGACTAGCGGGGTACAATGAGCAGTTCTTC; CDR3aa: CASSAGLAGYNEQFF
abundance: NA; v_gene: TRBV5-1; j_gene: TRBJ1-1; d_gene: TRBD1; CDR3nt: TGCGCCAGCAGCCCGGACAGGGGGACTGAAGCTTTCTTT; CDR3aa: CASSPDRGTEAFF
abundance: once; v_gene: TRBV28; j_gene: TRBJ1-1; d_gene: NA; CDR3nt: TGTGCCAGCAGCTACGGTAGCGCTTTCTTT; CDR3aa: CASSYGSAFF
abundance: NA; v_gene: TRBV28; j_gene: TRBJ2-7; d_gene: NA; CDR3nt: TGTGCCAGCAGTTTGGGTACAGGGTGGGCCTACGAGCAGTACTTC; CDR3aa: CASSLGTGWAYEQYF
abundance: NA; v_gene: TRBV5-5; j_gene: TRBJ1-2; d_gene: TRBD1; CDR3nt: TGTGCCAGCAGCTTGCTGACAGGGGGCGAGGATGGCTACACCTTC; CDR3aa: CASSLLTGGEDGYTF
abundance: NA; v_gene: TRBV7-8; j_gene: TRBJ1-5; d_gene: NA; CDR3nt: TGTGCCAGCAGCTCATACGAGCCTCGGGGGCCGCGCTATCAGCCCCAGCATTTT; CDR3aa: CASSSYEPRGPRYQPQHF
abundance: NA; v_gene: TRBV9; j_gene: TRBJ1-2; d_gene: NA; CDR3nt: TGTGCCAGCAGCGTAGAATCGGGGTTCTATGGCTACACCTTC; CDR3aa: CASSVESGFYGYTF
abundance: once; v_gene: TRBV2; j_gene: TRBJ1-2; d_gene: NA; CDR3nt: TGTGCCAGCAAGGTGATCGGATCGCTGTATCGAGACTACACCTTC; CDR3aa: CASKVIGSLYRDYTF
abundance: NA; v_gene: TRBV5-4; j_gene: TRBJ2-7; d_gene: TRBD2; CDR3nt: TGTGCCAGCAGGTCTGGACTAGCGGGAGGTAACGAGCAGTACTTC; CDR3aa: CASRSGLAGGNEQYF
abundance: NA; v_gene: TRBV2; j_gene: TRBJ1-2; d_gene: TRBD1; CDR3nt: TGTGCCAGCAGTGAAATCCGACAGGGAATAAGTGGCTACACCTTC; CDR3aa: CASSEIRQGISGYTF
abundance: NA; v_gene: TRBV6-6; j_gene: TRBJ2-3; d_gene: TRBD1; CDR3nt: TGTGCCAGCAGCCAAATCCGGGACAGGGGGAAAGATACGCAGTATTTT; CDR3aa: CASSQIRDRGKDTQYF
abundance: NA; v_gene: TRBV5-1; j_gene: TRBJ1-5; d_gene: NA; CDR3nt: TGCGCCAGCAGCTTAGGCAGCAATCAGCCCCAGCATTTT; CDR3aa: CASSLGSNQPQHF
abundance: NA; v_gene: TRBV6-1; j_gene: TRBJ2-5; d_gene: NA; CDR3nt: TGTGCCAGCAGTGAAGCGTCCTACCCCGGGCCAGAGACCCAGTACTTC; CDR3aa: CASSEASYPGPETQYF
abundance: NA; v_gene: TRBV6-5; j_gene: TRBJ1-1; d_gene: TRBD1; CDR3nt: TGTGCCAGCAGTTACTCGGGACAGCGAATTGAAGCTTTCTTT; CDR3aa: CASSYSGQRIEAFF
abundance: NA; v_gene: TRBV7-9; j_gene: TRBJ2-7; d_gene: NA; CDR3nt: TGTGCCAGCAGCCCCGGTGGGTACGAGCAGTACTTC; CDR3aa: CASSPGGYEQYF
abundance: NA; v_gene: TRBV7-3; j_gene: TRBJ2-1; d_gene: TRBD2; CDR3nt: TGTGCCAGCAGCTCCACTCGGGAGGATGAGCAGTTCTTC; CDR3aa: CASSSTREDEQFF
abundance: few; v_gene: TRBV6-1; j_gene: TRBJ2-2; d_gene: NA; CDR3nt: TGTGCCAGCAAGGAACAGGGAGTTACCGGGGAGCTGTTTTTT; CDR3aa: CASKEQGVTGELFF
abundance: NA; v_gene: TRBV7-7; j_gene: TRBJ2-1; d_gene: TRBD2; CDR3nt: TGTGCTAGCAGCTTAGGTCGGGGGGTCCACAATGAGCAGTTCTTC; CDR3aa: CASSLGRGVHNEQFF
abundance: NA; v_gene: TRBV5-7; j_gene: TRBJ1-1; d_gene: NA; CDR3nt: TGTGCCAGCAGCTTAGGGGCGTACACTGAAGCTTTCTTT; CDR3aa: CASSLGAYTEAFF
abundance: NA; v_gene: TRBV28; j_gene: TRBJ2-5; d_gene: TRBD2; CDR3nt: TGTGCCAGCAGTGGGGGAGGGCGTACCCAAGAGACCCAGTACTTC; CDR3aa: CASSGGGRTQETQYF